The clone carrying this T cell receptor beta chain has at least ten counts. The target antigen is unknown. The data derive from a study of shared clonotypes between healthy human individuals. Study details: Three plates each covered CD4 naive and memory; CD8 naive two, CD8 memory one. General study results and limits: Shared clonotypes across all four donors exceeded non-shared ones in generation probability.

CDR3 size: 17 residues. The V and J ends lost 6 bases and 4 bases, in that order; junction bases with no gene match: 14. Germline CDR1 is SNHLY and CDR2 is FYNNEI. The assay was carried out at the deep level. The table came from immunoSEQ multiplex PCR; TCRdb's copy has only in-frame clones and leaves some out. The data show over a million clones, around 78% seen once. The V and J genes are TRBV2 and TRBJ2-1, with 8 bases matching TRBD2. The sequenced sample consisted of memory CD4+ T cells from PBMCs. Subset specified: CD45RA-negative fraction. The TCR was taken from a man aged 18-30 years in good health. Some clones in this sample may be carry-over from other donors' samples. The CDR3 protein is CASREREPLIGYNEQFF. CDR3 in DNA: TGTGCCAGCAGAGAGCGGGAGCCCCTAATTGGTTACAATGAGCAGTTCTTC. Based on the CDR3 plus reference TRBV2 and TRBJ2-1, the full variable domain is EPEVTQTPSHQVTQMGQEVILRCVPISNHLYFYWYRQILGQKVEFLVSFYNNEISEKSEIFDDQFSVERPDGSNFTLKIRSTKLEDSAMYFCASREREPLIGYNEQFFGPGTRLTVL.